These 25 T cell receptor beta chains originate from one sample sequenced in a study of CD8+ T cells in alopecia areata. In each case, RNA was isolated and then reverse transcribed into cDNA as the sequencing template. Sequencing was performed with immunoSEQ multiplex PCR; in TCRdb, only in-frame clones are kept and a portion is missing. The sample holds approximately 150,000 clones; approximately 45% are singletons and the top ten take about 6.4%. The material sequenced was CD4+ T cells sorted from blood. These receptors all come from a human donor with alopecia areata.

This clone was seen only a few times. The rearrangement joins TRBV7-9 to TRBJ2-1, with D maybe TRBD1 (5 bases). With 5 bases removed from V and 8 bases from J, the gap between germline ends came to 16 bases. Germline-derived CDR1 and CDR2 are SEHNR and FQNEAQ (reference sequence). The CDR3 sequence is 14 residues long. The CDR3 DNA sequence: TGTGCCAGCAGCCCCCGGACACAGTCGGATGAGCAGTTCTTC. Translating gives CASSPRTQSDEQFF.

V and J are TRBV6-6 and TRBJ2-2, with 7 bases fitting TRBD2. Germline values: CDR1 MNHNY, CDR2 SVGAGI (reference sequence). V dropped 10 bases and J dropped 0; count of bases not matched to a gene: 5. This CDR3 has 14 amino acids. The CDR3 sequence: CATVRGTNTGELFF. CDR3 sequence (DNA): TGTGCCACCGTGCGGGGGACGAACACCGGGGAGCTGTTTTTT.

The rearrangement links TRBV28 to TRBJ2-1; TRBD2 aligns across 9 bases. J was trimmed by 5 bases and V by 3 bases; bases with no gene match: 5. Germline V CDR1 and CDR2: MDHEN, SYDVKM. The CDR3 loop spans 15 amino acids. The CDR3 DNA is TGTGCCAGCAGTTTCACTAGCGGGTTTAACAATGAGCAGTTCTTC. It specifies CASSFTSGFNNEQFF.

With regard to this clone: One end of the junction does not line up with germline, which may come from a read error. The chain uses TRBV7-9 and TRBJ2-7; TRBD1 aligns across 7 bases. The CDR3 contains 13 residues. Germline V lookup: CDR1 SEHNR, CDR2 FQNEAQ (reference sequence). In DNA form, the CDR3 reads TGTGCCAGCAGCTCGGGACAGCAACTACCTCTTCACTTC. Residues: CASSSGQQLPLHF.

The chain carries TRBV5-1 and TRBJ2-1, with 8 bases fitting TRBD2. The CDR3 runs to 14 residues. Germline V lookup: CDR1 SGHRS, CDR2 YFSETQ. Trimming at V came to 3 bases and at J to 7 bases, leaving 6 bases not matched to a gene. CDR3 region: CASSSHGRANEQFF. The CDR3 nucleotides read TGCGCCAGCAGCTCCCACGGGAGGGCGAATGAGCAGTTCTTC.

The chain carries TRBV10-2 and TRBJ2-1; D may be TRBD2 (6 bases). This CDR3 region has 16 residues. Germline loops: CDR1 WSHSY, CDR2 SAAADI. Trimming cost V 2 bases and J 5 bases, with 16 bases left between them. CDR3 coding DNA: TGCGCCAGCAGTGAGCCTGGGACTGTTACAGACAATGAGCAGTTCTTC. Its protein product is CASSEPGTVTDNEQFF.

The chain combines TRBV30 with TRBJ2-1; TRBD2 matches 8 bases. Unmatched junction bases numbered 13, after V lost 2 bases and J lost 7 bases. Looked up from germline, CDR1 is GTSNPN and CDR2 is SVGIG (reference sequence). The CDR3 runs to 16 residues. CDR3 amino acids: CAWSYFTSGGGNEQFF. The CDR3 DNA is TGTGCCTGGAGTTACTTTACTAGCGGAGGGGGGAATGAGCAGTTCTTC.

This clone showed up just a few times. The same CDR3 is also encoded by other DNA sequences in this sample. The chain carries TRBV29-1 and TRBJ1-1; unclear D gene. This CDR3 spans 13 amino acids. V lost 1 base to trimming and J lost 0 bases, with 6 bases between them. CDR1 SQVTM and CDR2 ANQGSEA come from the germline V gene. The chain's CDR3 is CSVEGRLNTEAFF. CDR3 coding DNA: TGCAGCGTTGAAGGGAGACTGAACACTGAAGCTTTCTTT.

V gene TRBV9 combines with J gene TRBJ2-7; weak D call: TRBD1 (6 bases). Germline CDR1 and CDR2: SGDLS and YYNGEE. The CDR3 sequence is 13 residues long. Between the trimmed V and J ends, which lost 2 bases and 6 bases, there was a span of 12 bases. DNA of the CDR3: TGTGCCAGCAGCGTTGAAGGGGGTGGCGAGCAGTACTTC. It translates to CASSVEGGGEQYF.

This clone was seen more than once but under ten times. In the same sample, other DNA sequences code for this CDR3. This sequence joins TRBV28 and TRBJ2-7; a possible D gene is TRBD2 (6 bases). The CDR3 consists of 12 residues. CDR1 and CDR2 (germline): MDHEN, SYDVKM. V was cut by 3 bases and J by 4 bases, with 7 bases left in between. DNA of the CDR3: TGTGCCAGCAGTTTGGCGGGGTACGAGCAGTACTTC. Translated, it gives CASSLAGYEQYF.

J is TRBJ2-5 and V is TRBV2; D gene uncertain. The V gene's germline CDR1 is SNHLY and CDR2 FYNNEI. The CDR3 runs to 10 residues. Trimming removed 6 bases at V and 3 bases at J, with 2 bases between. CDR3 amino acids: CASRKETQYF. As DNA, the CDR3 is TGTGCCAGCAGGAAAGAGACCCAGTACTTC.

V and J are TRBV29-1 and TRBJ2-1, with TRBD2 matching over 14 bases. V shed 6 bases and J 2 bases; nucleotides not matched to a gene: 3. CDR3 size: 15 residues. Per the germline V gene, CDR1 is SQVTM and CDR2 is ANQGSEA. CDR3 residues: CSVGTSGSPYNEQFF. DNA of the CDR3: TGCAGCGTCGGGACTAGCGGGAGTCCCTACAATGAGCAGTTCTTC.

The rearrangement uses TRBV29-1 and TRBJ2-5; 10 bases are a match to TRBD2. Germline CDR1 SQVTM, CDR2 ANQGSEA. The CDR3 length is 12 residues. J was trimmed by 10 bases and V by 3 bases; bases with no gene match: 5. The CDR3 here is CSVEQAGGIQYF. CDR3 bases: TGCAGCGTTGAGCAAGCGGGGGGGATCCAGTACTTC.

The rearrangement joins TRBV5-1 to TRBJ2-1; 8 nucleotides agree with TRBD1. Germline CDR1 SGHRS, CDR2 YFSETQ. V gave up 7 bases and J gave up 7 bases; unmatched junction bases: 7. CDR3 size: 13 residues. Here the CDR3 reads CASHMDRENEQFF. CDR3 nucleotide sequence: TGCGCCAGCCACATGGACAGGGAAAATGAGCAGTTCTTC.

This clone was detected a few times. The genes are TRBV21-1 and TRBJ2-3; no DNA check was done on the table's D call, TRBD2. TRBV21-1 constitutes a pseudogene. The CDR3 length is 13 residues. The CDR3 sequence is CASIYHYPDTQYF. CDR3 DNA sequence: TGTGCCAGCATCTATCACTACCCAGATACGCAGTATTTT.

The rearrangement joins TRBV6-1 to TRBJ1-5, with no clear D. CDR3 length: 13 amino acids. Trimming left V 6 bases short and J 5 bases short, with 11 bases between. CDR1 and CDR2 from the germline V gene are MNHNS and SASEGT. CDR3 amino acids: CASREVNDQPQHF. The CDR3 bases are TGTGCCAGCAGAGAGGTTAACGATCAGCCCCAGCATTTT.

There are a few counts of this clone. The CDR3 region is CSPRDPSTDTQYF. The CDR3 coding sequence is TGCAGCCCCAGGGACCCTAGCACAGATACGCAGTATTTT. The rearrangement links TRBV29-1 to TRBJ2-3, with D perhaps assigned TRBD1 or TRBD2 (5 bases each). CDR3 length: 13 residues. Looked up from germline, CDR1 is SQVTM and CDR2 is ANQGSEA. V lost 8 bases and J lost 0, with 12 bases in between.

The chain has TRBV23-1 and TRBJ2-2, with a tentative D call TRBD2 (5 bases). TRBV23-1 is marked as an open reading frame, function uncertain. V lost 6 bases to trimming and J lost 7 bases, with 9 bases between them. The CDR3 sequence is 12 residues long. CDR3 nucleotide sequence: TGCGCCAGCAGACGGGGAGTCGGGGAGCTGTTTTTT. As protein: CASRRGVGELFF.

The rearrangement uses TRBV7-9 and TRBJ2-7, with 8 bases identical to TRBD2. The CDR3 length is 18 residues. Germline loops: CDR1 SEHNR, CDR2 FQNEAQ (reference sequence). Losses at the gene ends were 3 bases for V and 3 bases for J; bases not matched to a gene: 16. The CDR3 is CASSLGSQVAGTFYEQYF. In nucleotides, the CDR3 is TGTGCCAGCAGCTTGGGTAGTCAAGTAGCGGGAACTTTCTACGAGCAGTACTTC.

V is TRBV20-1 and J is TRBJ2-1; D gene ambiguous. The CDR3 runs to 11 residues. Germline V CDR1 and CDR2: DFQATT, SNEGSKA (reference sequence). The CDR3 spells CSRSSYNEQFF. In nucleotides, the CDR3 is TGCAGCAGGAGCTCCTACAATGAGCAGTTCTTC.

The rearrangement links TRBV7-8 to TRBJ2-6, with D possibly called TRBD1 or TRBD2 (5 bases each). The germline V gene has CDR1 SGHVS and CDR2 FQNEAQ. Trimming took 0 bases from V and 2 from J, leaving 14 bases between them. This CDR3 has 18 amino acids. CDR3 nucleotides: TGTGCCAGCAGCTTAGCCCCTCTGCGAGGGGCTGGGGCCAACGTCCTGACTTTC. Amino acid sequence: CASSLAPLRGAGANVLTF.

This clone was observed a handful of times. V usage is TRBV19 and J usage is TRBJ2-1; D possibly matches TRBD1 or TRBD2 (5 bases each). Trimming stripped 5 bases from V and 5 bases from J, with 19 bases between. The length of the CDR3 is 16 residues. Germline CDR1 reads LNHDA; CDR2 reads SQIVND (reference sequence). The CDR3 DNA follows: TGTGCCAGTAGTCTCACTGGGGGAGCCCCCCACAATGAGCAGTTCTTC. It yields the protein CASSLTGGAPHNEQFF.

There are a few counts of this clone. This chain links TRBV18 with TRBJ1-3; D call uncertain. The CDR3 loop spans 13 amino acids. The germline V and J ends were trimmed by 3 bases and 2 bases, with 5 bases remaining between them. Germline CDR1 KGHSH, CDR2 LQKENI. CDR3 region: CASSPEPGNTIYF. CDR3 in DNA: TGTGCCAGCTCACCGGAGCCTGGAAACACCATATATTTT.

Worth noting for this clone: Mismatch with germline at one junction end may stem from a read error. The chain joins TRBV20-1 to TRBJ1-2; D perhaps matches TRBD1 (5 bases). This CDR3 has 10 residues. The germline V gene encodes CDR1 DFQATT and CDR2 SNEGSKA (reference sequence). CDR3 sequence (DNA): TGCAGTGTGGAGACAGTCGGTTTCGCCTTC. Amino acids: CSVETVGFAF.

Concerning this clone itself: This may stem from a read error, because a much larger clone lies one nucleotide away. CDR3 in DNA: TGTGCCAGCAGCTCGACAGATACGCAGTATTTT. Encoded protein: CASSSTDTQYF. The J gene is TRBJ2-3, the V gene TRBV11-2; D is unresolved. The CDR3 is made up of 11 amino acids. V lost 4 bases to trimming and J lost 3 bases, with 2 bases between them. Germline V gene sequence: CDR1 SGHAT, CDR2 FQNNGV.